One sample yielded the 23 T cell receptor beta chains listed below, sequenced in a study of CD8+ T cells in alopecia areata. As the sequencing template, cDNA was produced by extracting RNA and reverse transcribing it. TCRdb's table, derived via immunoSEQ multiplex PCR, lists solely in-frame clones and lacks some. The sample lists 150,000 to 200,000 clones, about 61% occurring once. Treatment meaning: oral pan-JAK inhibitor, 5-10 mg twice daily. Sequencing was performed on CD4+ T cells sorted from blood, taken between weeks 55 and 65, from a patient treated with tofacitinib. All receptors come from a human donor with alopecia areata.

The chain uses TRBV5-1 and TRBJ2-3; TRBD1 aligns across 9 bases. Germline CDR1 SGHRS, CDR2 YFSETQ. The CDR3 is 15 residues long. Unmatched junction bases numbered 8, after V lost 3 bases and J lost 6 bases. The CDR3 sequence: CASSSAGTGFDTQYF. The CDR3 DNA follows: TGCGCCAGCAGCTCCGCCGGGACAGGGTTCGATACGCAGTATTTT.

The V gene is TRBV20-1, the J gene TRBJ2-5, with D unresolved. This CDR3 is built from 11 residues. Trimming shortened V by 3 bases and J by 5 bases, and 7 bases separated the two germline ends. Germline values: CDR1 DFQATT, CDR2 SNEGSKA (reference sequence). CDR3 sequence reads: CSASQGETQYF. The CDR3, as DNA: TGCAGTGCTAGCCAAGGGGAGACCCAGTACTTC.

CDR3 DNA sequence: TGCGCCAGCCCGCCGGACAGGGGTAGCAATCAGCCCCAGCATTTT. It translates to CASPPDRGSNQPQHF. The chain is built from TRBV23-1 and TRBJ1-5; 9 bases are a match to TRBD1. TRBV23-1 is reported as an ORF; its role is uncertain. This CDR3 has 15 residues. Trimming took 8 bases from V and 0 from J; bases not matched to a gene: 5.

This clone was detected a few times. The chain joins TRBV29-1 to TRBJ2-7; TRBD2 matches at 12 bases. This CDR3 has 15 amino acids. The V and J ends lost 6 bases and 2 bases, in that order; junction bases with no gene match: 8. Per germline, CDR1 SQVTM and CDR2 ANQGSEA. CDR3 sequence reads: CSVGETSGGTYEQYF. CDR3 nucleotides: TGCAGCGTCGGTGAAACTAGCGGGGGGACCTACGAGCAGTACTTC.

The chain links TRBV29-1 to TRBJ2-3; D might be TRBD1 (6 bases). V was shortened by 6 bases and J by 3 bases, with 13 bases between the two germline ends. This CDR3 contains 13 residues. From germline, CDR1 is SQVTM and CDR2 ANQGSEA. The CDR3 is CSVGSGATDTQYF. CDR3 nucleotide sequence: TGCAGCGTCGGGTCAGGGGCGACAGATACGCAGTATTTT.

The CDR3 protein is CASSLDPAGDAQPQHF. CDR3 DNA sequence: TGCGCCAGCAGCTTGGATCCGGCCGGGGACGCACAGCCCCAGCATTTT. V is TRBV5-1 and J is TRBJ1-5, with D possibly being TRBD1 (5 bases). V dropped 0 bases and J dropped 7 bases, with 17 bases sitting between them. CDR3 length equals 16 residues. CDR1 and CDR2 (germline): SGHRS, YFSETQ.

The rearrangement joins TRBV5-6 to TRBJ2-7; a weak D match, TRBD2 (5 bases). Deletions cut 5 bases from V and 0 bases from J, with 18 bases between. The CDR3 runs 16 residues. CDR1 SGHDT and CDR2 YYEEEE come from the germline V gene. The CDR3 DNA follows: TGTGCCAGCAGACCATTCCAATCGGGGAGCTCCTACGAGCAGTACTTC. As protein: CASRPFQSGSSYEQYF.

The gene calls are TRBV29-1 and TRBJ2-6, with D unresolved. CDR3 length: 15 amino acids. The germline V and J ends were trimmed by 1 base and 0 bases, with 7 bases remaining between them. The germline gives CDR1 SQVTM, CDR2 ANQGSEA. The chain's CDR3 is CSVEVRHSGANVLTF. The CDR3 DNA is TGCAGCGTTGAAGTTCGGCACTCTGGGGCCAACGTCCTGACTTTC.

The genes are TRBV4-1 and TRBJ2-3; D is ambiguous. The ends were cut back, 1 base at V and 0 bases at J, with 14 bases in the middle. Germline CDR1 reads MGHRA; CDR2 reads YSYEKL. The CDR3 spans 17 residues. This CDR3 is CASSQVGNKISTDTQYF. The CDR3 bases are TGCGCCAGCAGCCAAGTTGGGAACAAAATAAGCACAGATACGCAGTATTTT.

The rearrangement uses TRBV29-1 and TRBJ2-5, with D possibly TRBD2 on 7 matching bases. Germline lookup yields CDR1 SQVTM and CDR2 ANQGSEA. Trimming took off 7 bases at V and 5 bases at J, with 26 bases between the two ends. CDR3 length: 16 residues. The CDR3 sequence is CSAHTRGGGGFETQYF. As DNA, the CDR3 is TGCAGCGCTCACACTCGCGGGGGCGGGGGTTTCGAGACCCAGTACTTC. The complete variable domain, with remaining parts taken from reference TRBV29-1 and TRBJ2-5, reads SAVISQKPSRDICQRGTSLTIQCQVDSQVTMMFWYRQQPGQSLTLIATANQGSEATYESGFVIDKFPISRPNLTFSTLTVSNMSPEDSSIYLCSAHTRGGGGFETQYFGPGTRLLVL.

This chain connects TRBV2 to TRBJ2-3; D gene ambiguous. Germline V gives CDR1 SNHLY, CDR2 FYNNEI. The CDR3 is 8 amino acids. V lost 5 bases and J 13 bases, leaving 4 bases between the germline ends. The CDR3 is CASSPKYF. The CDR3 coding sequence is TGTGCCAGCAGTCCAAAGTATTTT.

There are a few counts of this clone. V gene TRBV6-5 combines with J gene TRBJ2-5; the match to TRBD1 covers 7 bases. The CDR3 extends over 13 amino acids. Germline CDR1 is MNHEY and CDR2 is SVGAGI. V shed 6 bases, J shed 4 bases, and the junction held 5 bases outside the gene matches. DNA of the CDR3: TGTGCCAGCAGGAAACAGGGGTCAGAGACCCAGTACTTC. It codes for CASRKQGSETQYF.

The genes are TRBV5-6 and TRBJ1-1, with D maybe TRBD1 (6 bases). This CDR3 has 14 amino acids. The V end was cut by 4 bases, the J end by 0 bases, with 10 bases between. Per germline, CDR1 SGHDT and CDR2 YYEEEE. DNA for the CDR3: TGTGCCAGCAGCCTCAGGGGAATGAACACTGAAGCTTTCTTT. It codes for CASSLRGMNTEAFF. Full variable domain (rest looked up from reference TRBV5-6 and TRBJ1-1): DAGVTQSPTHLIKTRGQQVTLRCSPKSGHDTVSWYQQALGQGPQFIFQYYEEEERQRGNFPDRFSGHQFPNYSSELNVNALLLGDSALYLCASSLRGMNTEAFFGQGTRLTVV.

This clone was observed a few times. The chain carries TRBV29-1 and TRBJ2-6; 9 bases line up with TRBD1. The V and J ends lost 7 bases and 1 base, in that order; junction bases with no gene match: 5. The germline gives CDR1 SQVTM, CDR2 ANQGSEA. CDR3 length equals 15 residues. The CDR3 sequence is CSAGQGSSGANVLTF. DNA of the CDR3: TGCAGCGCGGGACAGGGATCTTCTGGGGCCAACGTCCTGACTTTC.

The gene calls are TRBV29-1 and TRBJ1-1; D is unclear. This CDR3 is 15 amino acids long. V dropped 7 bases and J dropped 2 bases, with 20 bases sitting between them. Germline V gene lookup returns CDR1 SQVTM and CDR2 ANQGSEA. The CDR3, as DNA: TGCAGCGGGACGGATAGGAGGCAATCAAACACTGAAGCTTTCTTT. It is translated as CSGTDRRQSNTEAFF.

CDR3 residues: CASSSGQTMNTEAFF. Here the CDR3 DNA reads TGTGCCAGCAGTTCGGGACAGACCATGAACACTGAAGCTTTCTTT. The chain uses TRBV11-3 and TRBJ1-1; 7 nucleotides match TRBD1. J was trimmed by 0 bases and V by 6 bases; bases with no gene match: 7. Germline CDR1 is SGHNT and CDR2 is YENEEA. This CDR3 is 15 amino acids long.

This clone came up a few times. The chain has TRBV6-5 and TRBJ2-1; TRBD2 matches at 7 bases. Germline lookup yields CDR1 MNHEY and CDR2 SVGAGI. CDR3 length equals 14 residues. V lost 4 bases to trimming and J lost 9 bases; unmatched junction nucleotides: 9. The CDR3 is CASSSPTSLVEQFF. The CDR3 region has the DNA TGTGCCAGCAGTTCCCCGACTAGCCTTGTTGAGCAGTTCTTC.

The chain is built from TRBV30 and TRBJ2-7; no definite D call. V dropped 1 base and J dropped 4 bases, with 20 bases sitting between them. Germline-derived CDR1 and CDR2 are GTSNPN and SVGIG (reference sequence). The CDR3 loop spans 16 amino acids. CDR3 sequence reads: CAWSARYGRGQYEQYF. The CDR3 coding sequence is TGTGCCTGGAGTGCCCGGTACGGTAGAGGTCAGTACGAGCAGTACTTC.

V usage is TRBV25-1 and J usage is TRBJ2-3; TRBD2 matches 11 bases. V was pared by 6 bases and J by 0 bases, with 2 bases of the junction left unmatched. The germline gives CDR1 MGHDK, CDR2 SYGVNS. The CDR3 covers 15 residues. As DNA, the CDR3 is TGTGCCAGCAGATCTAGCGGGGGGAGCACAGATACGCAGTATTTT. As protein: CASRSSGGSTDTQYF.

The chain recombines TRBV15 with TRBJ2-2; D gene ambiguous. Between the trimmed V and J ends, which lost 0 bases and 0 bases, there was a span of 2 bases. This CDR3 has 14 amino acids. Germline CDR1 and CDR2: LNHNV and YYDKDF (reference sequence). DNA for the CDR3: TGTGCCACCAGCAGAGACGCGAACACCGGGGAGCTGTTTTTT. It specifies CATSRDANTGELFF.

The sample holds a few counts of this clone. The rearrangement uses TRBV28 and TRBJ1-1, with TRBD1 identical over 7 bases. There are 12 residues in the CDR3. Germline V lookup: CDR1 MDHEN, CDR2 SYDVKM. V lost 3 bases, J lost 8 bases, and 3 bases stayed unmatched. CDR3 DNA: TGTGCCAGCAGTTTGGGACAGCCAGAAGCTTTCTTT. Translation gives CASSLGQPEAFF. The complete variable domain, with remaining parts taken from reference TRBV28 and TRBJ1-1, reads DVKVTQSSRYLVKRTGEKVFLECVQDMDHENMFWYRQDPGLGLRLIYFSYDVKMKEKGDIPEGYSVSREKKERFSLILESASTNQTSMYLCASSLGQPEAFFGQGTRLTVV.

The chain has TRBV25-1 and TRBJ1-4; D perhaps matches TRBD1 (5 bases). Per the germline V gene, CDR1 is MGHDK and CDR2 is SYGVNS. The CDR3 is made up of 13 amino acids. Between the trimmed V and J ends, which lost 10 bases and 7 bases, there was a span of 16 bases. CDR3 sequence (DNA): TGTGCCACCCAACGGCAGGGATTTGAAAAACTGTTTTTT. Encoded protein: CATQRQGFEKLFF.

The V call is TRBV27, the J call TRBJ2-1, with D hard to call. This CDR3 has 14 residues. Germline CDR1 and CDR2: MNHEY and SMNVEV (reference sequence). Trimming stripped 9 bases from V and 0 bases from J, with 12 bases between. CDR3 DNA sequence: TGTGCCAGAATGGACCCAAGCTCCTACAATGAGCAGTTCTTC. It specifies CARMDPSSYNEQFF.